This T cell receptor (beta chain) comes out of a study of shared T cell receptors in the human thymus. Trimming shortened V by 3 bases and J by 7 bases, and 13 bases separated the two germline ends. CDR1 and CDR2 from the germline V gene are LNHNV and YYDKDF (reference sequence). This CDR3 spans 15 amino acids. Libraries were prepared by immunoSEQ multiplex PCR; TCRdb keeps only in-frame clonotypes and omits some of them. The table shows 700,000 to 750,000 clones, with approximately 85% occurring only once. These same records also appear under a second study, on human thymus T cells. As reported in that work: Congenital heart defects were the reason for the corrective surgery that the donors, healthy Finnish infants, were having. Corrective heart surgery yielded resections, and these provided the thymus tissue. Gene usage (both V and J) appeared biased in thymic and blood repertoires. Related studies noted strongly shared thymic repertoires across unrelated people.

Sequencing was carried out using thymocytes. The chain combines TRBV15 with TRBJ1-6, with D tentatively TRBD1 (5 bases). The origin of this receptor is a girl under three years old with a congenital heart defect. The CDR3 protein is CATSSQFGGNSPLHF. DNA for the CDR3: TGTGCCACCAGCAGTCAGTTTGGGGGGAATTCACCCCTCCACTTT.